The rows below give T cell receptor beta chains drawn from one sample of a study of blood T cell repertoires in COVID-19. TCRdb's table, derived via immunoSEQ multiplex PCR, lists solely in-frame clones and lacks some. The sample holds around 170,000 clones; 84% are singletons and the top ten take about an eighth. The sequenced sample was PBMCs or T cells enriched from blood (not recorded which). The receptors here all came from a man aged 50 to 59 who had recovered from COVID-19. CDR3s include the opening cysteine and the closing phenylalanine or tryptophan. Fields, in order: V gene, CDR3 length, CDR3 protein.

>TRBV29-1|15
CSVRDSPAGEYGYTF
>TRBV27|14
CASSFGRENTEAFF
>TRBV11-2|14
CASSLVSGNYGYTF
>TRBV2|12
CASSLAPKPQHF
>TRBV5-6|15
CASSLRQGWNTEAFF
>TRBV19|13
CASRQGTNEKLFF
>TRBV7-9|15
CASSHQVGGNEKLFF
>TRBV5-5|17
CASSLNTPGETWYGYTF
>TRBV3-1/TRBV3-2|17
CASSQVPGGFLGEKLFF
>TRBV27|14
CASSPRQKNTEAFF
>TRBV5-1|15
CASSGTSGGAYEQYF
>TRBV5-1|15
CASSPSGQGFGELFF
>TRBV6-5|15
CASGLEGSTQLGYTF
>TRBV27|18
CASSLLRGLSWSYNEQFF
>TRBV9|12
CASSPDSGEAFF
>TRBV7-2|17
CASSLAFRTGITDTQYF
>TRBV4-1|15
CASSQAGYNTGELFF
>TRBV29-1|14
CSVAIAGTPNEQYF
>TRBV10-3|15
CAISQTRGESTEAFF
>TRBV25-1|15
CASSESSFPVYGYTF
>TRBV25-1|12
CASKGAPNEQYF
>TRBV5-6|19
CASRPGTSDRKSSGNTIYF
>TRBV3-1/TRBV3-2|15
CASSLRTGEGSPLHF
>TRBV28|13
CASSPDRGHGYTF
>TRBV4-3|16
CASSQGGQGVTDTQYF
>TRBV5-6|15
CASSSGLFSTYEQYF
>TRBV27|15
CASSLAGYPNQPQHF
>TRBV18|14
CASSPGRGNTEAFF
>TRBV2|19
CASARGDRGQTIMNSPLHF
>TRBV6-5|15
CASKEGAGPNTEAFF
>TRBV28|15
CASRLATGNSAKLFF
>TRBV4-1|14
CASSQAGQTYEQYF
>TRBV4-1|16
CASSQDLSGGPREEYF
>TRBV5-4|15
CASSLGTASYNEQFF
>TRBV5-6|13
CASGRGGSDTQYF
>TRBV14|14
CASSQDKGFYGYTF
>TRBV27|15
CASSSLAGKTGELFF
>TRBV6-5|13
CASSKTRSSPLHF
>TRBV24-1|15
CATSDPGVSGNTIYF
>TRBV20-1|11
CSASRGQGYTF